This entry is about one T cell receptor beta chain. With 7 bases clipped from V and 9 bases from J, the junction kept 13 bases outside the gene matches. Looked up from germline, CDR1 is MNHEY and CDR2 is SMNVEV (reference sequence). This CDR3 comprises 16 residues. The sample belongs to a study of shared clonotypes between healthy human individuals. Libraries were prepared by immunoSEQ multiplex PCR; TCRdb keeps only in-frame clonotypes and omits some of them. The sample shows roughly 300,000 clones, 73% of them seen only once. The receptor's source is a man between 25 and 39 years old in good health. This sequence joins TRBV27 and TRBJ2-1; 12 positions match TRBD2. The sample taken for sequencing was memory CD4+ T cells sorted from blood. The subset denotes: CD45RA-negative fraction. The CDR3 protein is CASMGLAGGRLGEQFF. Here the CDR3 DNA reads TGTGCCAGCATGGGGCTAGCGGGAGGGCGGCTCGGTGAGCAGTTCTTC.